This TCR beta chain was identified in a study of lymphopenia after photon versus proton radiotherapy. Germline V gene data show CDR1 as GTSNPN and CDR2 as SVGIG (reference sequence). The germline V and J ends were trimmed by 7 bases and 6 bases, with 23 bases remaining between them. The CDR3 covers 15 residues. Concerning this clone itself: Its cognate antigen is unknown.

Regarding the study as a whole: Photon-treated patients lost naive T cells and TCR diversity; proton-treated stayed stable. After the lymphocyte nadir, photon-treated repertoires showed oligoclonal expansion, especially of CD8+ Temra cells. Authors raise, but do not show, better survival with proton therapy.

Assay: immunoSEQ multiplex PCR; the TCRdb copy retains only in-frame clones and omits some. The data contain approximately 80,000 clones, 83% of them singletons. This specimen was peripheral blood, taken from a patient treated with proton-based radiotherapy. The chain employs TRBV30 and TRBJ2-3; possibly TRBD1 for D (6 bases). The TCR sequence derives from a man aged 55 to 70 with pancreatic cancer. DNA for the CDR3: TGTGCCTCCCTCCCAACGAACACAGGGTCCGATACGCAGTATTTT. Translation gives CASLPTNTGSDTQYF. The full variable domain, with the rest looked up from reference TRBV30 and TRBJ2-3, is SQTIHQWPATLVQPVGSPLSLECTVEGTSNPNLYWYRQAAGRGLQLLFYSVGIGQISSEVPQNLSASRPQDRQFILSSKKLLLSDSGFYLCASLPTNTGSDTQYFGPGTRLTVL.